This T cell receptor beta chain was observed in a study of blood T cell repertoires in COVID-19. Study as a whole: The United States, Italy and Spain were the sources of the acute and convalescent COVID-19 samples.

Germline-derived CDR1 and CDR2 are SQVTM and ANQGSEA. With 6 bases removed from V and 1 base from J, the gap between germline ends came to 9 bases. The CDR3 totals 12 residues. The data were produced by immunoSEQ multiplex PCR, yet TCRdb's version contains in-frame clones alone and is incomplete. Altogether approximately 190,000 clones are present, under 85% being singletons, with the ten largest covering around 6.5%. The receptor was isolated from a woman in her thirties or forties with acute or convalescent COVID-19. The V gene is TRBV29-1, the J gene TRBJ1-2; D is ambiguous. The specimen sequenced was peripheral blood. The CDR3 DNA follows: TGCAGCGTAACAGCCGGTAACTATGGCTACACCTTC. The encoded protein is CSVTAGNYGYTF.